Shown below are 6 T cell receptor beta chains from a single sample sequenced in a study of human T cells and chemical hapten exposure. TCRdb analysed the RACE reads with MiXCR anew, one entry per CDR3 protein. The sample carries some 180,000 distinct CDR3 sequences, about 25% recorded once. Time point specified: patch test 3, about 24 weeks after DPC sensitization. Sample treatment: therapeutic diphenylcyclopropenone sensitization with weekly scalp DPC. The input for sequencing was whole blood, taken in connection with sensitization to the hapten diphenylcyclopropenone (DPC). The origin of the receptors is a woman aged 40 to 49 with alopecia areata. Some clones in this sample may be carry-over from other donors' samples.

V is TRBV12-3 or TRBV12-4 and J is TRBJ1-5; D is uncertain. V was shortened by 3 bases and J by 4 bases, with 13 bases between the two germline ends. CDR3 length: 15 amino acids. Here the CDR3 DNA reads TGTGCCAGCAGTTTGGATGAAACTTTGAATCAGCCCCAGCATTTT. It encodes CASSLDETLNQPQHF.

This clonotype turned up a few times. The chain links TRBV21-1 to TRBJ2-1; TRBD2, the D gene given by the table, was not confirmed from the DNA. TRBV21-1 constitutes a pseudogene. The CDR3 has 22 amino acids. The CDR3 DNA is TGTGCCAGCAGCAAAAGAGGGGACAGGGGAACTAGCGGGAGGGGGGGCAATATAGAGCAGTTCTTC. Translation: CASSKRGDRGTSGRGGNIEQFF.

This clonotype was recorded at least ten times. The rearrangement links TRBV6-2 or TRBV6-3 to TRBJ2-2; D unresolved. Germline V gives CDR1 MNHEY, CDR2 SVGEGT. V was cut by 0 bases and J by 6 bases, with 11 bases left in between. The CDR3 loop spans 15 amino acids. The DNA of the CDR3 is TGTGCCAGCAGTTACTCTCCGGACCTGGCCGGGGAGCTGTTTTTT. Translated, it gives CASSYSPDLAGELFF.

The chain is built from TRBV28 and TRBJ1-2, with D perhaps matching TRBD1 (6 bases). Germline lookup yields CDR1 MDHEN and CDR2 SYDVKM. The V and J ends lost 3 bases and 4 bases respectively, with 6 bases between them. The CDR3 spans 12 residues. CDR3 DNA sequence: TGTGCCAGCAGTTTGGGGGCCTATGGCTACACCTTC. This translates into CASSLGAYGYTF.

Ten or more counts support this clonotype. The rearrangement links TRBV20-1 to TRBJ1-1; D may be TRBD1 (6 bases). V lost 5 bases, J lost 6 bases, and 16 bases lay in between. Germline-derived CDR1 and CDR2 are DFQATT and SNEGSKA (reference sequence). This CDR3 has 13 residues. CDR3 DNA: TGCAGTGCTCCTACCCAACAGGGAGCTGAAGCTTTCTTT. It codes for CSAPTQQGAEAFF.

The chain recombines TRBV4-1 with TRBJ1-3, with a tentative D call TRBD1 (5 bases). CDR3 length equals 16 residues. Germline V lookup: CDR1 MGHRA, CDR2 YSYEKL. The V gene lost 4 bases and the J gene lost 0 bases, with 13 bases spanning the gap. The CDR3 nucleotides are TGCGCCAGCAGCCCCGGAGGGGCTTACTCTGGAAACACCATATATTTT. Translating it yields CASSPGGAYSGNTIYF.